These 5 T cell receptor beta chains originate from one sample sequenced in a study of T cell changes during pregnancy in multiple sclerosis. Some clones are missing from TCRdb's copy, which holds only in-frame ones; the method was immunoSEQ multiplex PCR. Among about 26,000 clones listed, 80% to 90% were seen once. This material consisted of CD8+ T cells from peripheral blood mononuclear cells, taken in the second trimester of pregnancy. The receptor set was obtained from a female donor with multiple sclerosis, enrolled in a pregnancy study.

The chain recombines TRBV28 with TRBJ2-1, with D tentatively TRBD2 (6 bases). The V end lost 4 bases, the J end lost 5 bases, and 21 bases lay between the germline ends. The CDR3 contains 17 residues. Germline lookup yields CDR1 MDHEN and CDR2 SYDVKM. For the CDR3, the DNA is TGTGCCAGCAGTTCCTGGGTTTACGGGGGAGGCCACAATGAGCAGTTCTTC. It specifies CASSSWVYGGGHNEQFF. The complete variable domain, with remaining parts taken from reference TRBV28 and TRBJ2-1, reads DVKVTQSSRYLVKRTGEKVFLECVQDMDHENMFWYRQDPGLGLRLIYFSYDVKMKEKGDIPEGYSVSREKKERFSLILESASTNQTSMYLCASSSWVYGGGHNEQFFGPGTRLTVL.

The chain uses TRBV19 and TRBJ2-1, with a tentative D call TRBD1 (6 bases). The length of the CDR3 is 14 residues. CDR1 is LNHDA and CDR2 is SQIVND in the germline V gene (reference sequence). Trimming took 6 bases from V and 0 from J, leaving 9 bases between them. The CDR3 DNA follows: TGTGCCAGTAGGGGGGCTAACTCCTACAATGAGCAGTTCTTC. This encodes CASRGANSYNEQFF.

This sequence joins TRBV6-6 and TRBJ2-7; TRBD1 agrees at 8 bases. Trimming took 6 bases from V and 5 from J; bases not matched to a gene: 6. The CDR3 has 13 amino acids. Germline CDR1 and CDR2: MNHNY and SVGAGI (reference sequence). The CDR3 coding sequence is TGTGCCAGCAGGGCCCAACAGGGGGACGAGCAGTACTTC. Translated, it gives CASRAQQGDEQYF.

V is TRBV2 and J is TRBJ2-7; TRBD1 matches 7 bases. This CDR3 is built from 15 residues. With 6 bases clipped from V and 0 bases from J, the junction kept 8 bases outside the gene matches. From germline, CDR1 is SNHLY and CDR2 FYNNEI. The CDR3 sequence is CASRPGQSSSYEQYF. DNA of the CDR3: TGTGCCAGCAGACCGGGACAGTCGAGCTCCTACGAGCAGTACTTC.

This rearrangement joins TRBV4-2 to TRBJ2-7; possibly TRBD2 for D (5 bases). Germline lookup yields CDR1 LGHNA and CDR2 YNFKEQ. This CDR3 has 16 amino acids. With 1 base removed from V and 1 base from J, the gap between germline ends came to 14 bases. The CDR3 protein is CASSQGVGTGSYEQYF. As DNA, the CDR3 is TGTGCCAGCAGCCAAGGTGTGGGAACGGGGTCCTACGAGCAGTACTTC.